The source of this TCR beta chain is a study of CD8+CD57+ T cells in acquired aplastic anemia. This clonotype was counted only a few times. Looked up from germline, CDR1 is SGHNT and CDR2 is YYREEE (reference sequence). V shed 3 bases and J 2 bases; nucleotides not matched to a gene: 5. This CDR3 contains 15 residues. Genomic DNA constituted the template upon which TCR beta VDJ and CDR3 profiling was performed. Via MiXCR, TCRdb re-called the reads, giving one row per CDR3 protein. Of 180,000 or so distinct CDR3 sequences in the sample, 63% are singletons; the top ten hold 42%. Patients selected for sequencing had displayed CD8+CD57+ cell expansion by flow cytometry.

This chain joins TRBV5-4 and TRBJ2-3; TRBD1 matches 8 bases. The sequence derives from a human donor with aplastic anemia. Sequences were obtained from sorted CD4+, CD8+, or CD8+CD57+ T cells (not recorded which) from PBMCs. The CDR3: CASSSDRDHTDTQYF. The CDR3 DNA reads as TGTGCCAGCAGCTCGGACAGGGATCACACAGATACGCAGTATTTT.